The next 16 T cell receptor beta chains were all read from a single sample in a study of OX40 agonist ivuxolimab in advanced cancers. The method was immunoSEQ multiplex PCR; TCRdb's version includes in-frame clones alone and lacks a portion of them. This table has approximately 77,000 clones, around 93% appearing once. Sequencing used CD4+ or CD8+ T cells sorted from blood, obtained in a trial of the OX40 agonist ivuxolimab. Receptors originate from an adult with an advanced solid tumor such as melanoma, head and neck, liver or kidney cancer.

J is TRBJ2-3 and V is TRBV30; TRBD2 matches at 8 bases. Germline V gene sequence: CDR1 GTSNPN, CDR2 SVGIG (reference sequence). Trimming took 4 bases from V and 0 from J; bases not matched to a gene: 3. The CDR3 is 14 amino acids. For the CDR3, the DNA is TGTGCCTGGACCCGGGGGGGGAGCACAGATACGCAGTATTTT. Protein sequence: CAWTRGGSTDTQYF.

The rearrangement joins TRBV2 to TRBJ1-3, with D hard to call. V was cut by 6 bases and J by 0 bases, with 15 bases left in between. This CDR3 is built from 16 residues. CDR1 is SNHLY, CDR2 FYNNEI, per germline. CDR3 DNA: TGTGCCAGCAGCCTCCAAGGACCGTTCTCTGGAAACACCATATATTTT. Translated, it gives CASSLQGPFSGNTIYF. The whole variable domain, filled in from reference TRBV2 and TRBJ1-3, reads EPEVTQTPSHQVTQMGQEVILRCVPISNHLYFYWYRQILGQKVEFLVSFYNNEISEKSEIFDDQFSVERPDGSNFTLKIRSTKLEDSAMYFCASSLQGPFSGNTIYFGEGSWLTVV.

The V call is TRBV5-8, the J call TRBJ1-2; D remains unclear. Germline CDR1 and CDR2: SGHTS and YDEGEE. The CDR3 is 12 residues long. The V gene lost 0 bases and the J gene lost 7 bases, with 7 bases spanning the gap. The CDR3 region is CASSLGGTGYTF. The DNA for the CDR3 is TGTGCCAGCAGCTTGGGTGGAACTGGCTACACCTTC.

The J gene is TRBJ2-1, the V gene TRBV28; 9 bases line up with TRBD1. The germline V gene has CDR1 MDHEN and CDR2 SYDVKM. The length of the CDR3 is 13 residues. With 9 bases clipped from V and 8 bases from J, the junction kept 8 bases outside the gene matches. CDR3 DNA: TGTGCCAGAGGACAGGGGCCGTTCGATGAGCAGTTCTTC. Its protein product is CARGQGPFDEQFF.

J is TRBJ1-5 and V is TRBV4-3; D may be TRBD1 (6 bases). Germline assignment: CDR1 LGHNA and CDR2 YSLEER. The ends were cut back, 0 bases at V and 4 bases at J, with 13 bases in the middle. The CDR3 is made up of 16 amino acids. The CDR3 region has the DNA TGCGCCAGCAGCCAAGACCTGGACAGAGGAAATCAGCCCCAGCATTTT. Its translation: CASSQDLDRGNQPQHF.

The chain is built from TRBV30 and TRBJ2-7; D perhaps matches TRBD2 (6 bases). CDR1 and CDR2 from the germline V gene are GTSNPN and SVGIG (reference sequence). CDR3 size: 14 residues. Trimming took off 3 bases at V and 2 bases at J, with 14 bases between the two ends. The CDR3 protein is CAWSGRAGTYEQYF. The CDR3 DNA sequence: TGTGCCTGGAGCGGAAGGGCGGGGACCTACGAGCAGTACTTC.

The sample holds a few counts of this clone. The V and J genes are TRBV29-1 and TRBJ2-7; a possible D gene is TRBD1 (8 bases). Germline CDR1 reads SQVTM; CDR2 reads ANQGSEA. This CDR3 is 14 amino acids long. The V and J ends lost 6 bases and 3 bases respectively, with 18 bases between them. The CDR3 DNA is TGCAGCGTCGATACAGGGGGACTAAGCTACGAGCAGTACTTC. This gives the protein CSVDTGGLSYEQYF.

The chain links TRBV18 to TRBJ2-3, with D tentatively TRBD1 (7 bases). CDR1 and CDR2 from the germline V gene are KGHSH and LQKENI. Trimming took off 5 bases at V and 6 bases at J, with 15 bases between the two ends. CDR3 length: 14 residues. CDR3 residues: CASSVSGGPDTQYF. Written as DNA, the CDR3 is TGTGCCAGCTCAGTCTCAGGGGGGCCCGATACGCAGTATTTT.

This clone was found once. The CDR3 DNA follows: TGCGCCAGCAGCTTGGCCGGGACGGAAAATGAAAAACTGTTTTTT. It specifies CASSLAGTENEKLFF. This rearrangement joins TRBV5-1 to TRBJ1-4; possible D gene TRBD1, 5 bases. Germline values: CDR1 SGHRS, CDR2 YFSETQ. Trimming cost V 0 bases and J 5 bases, with 11 bases left between them. CDR3 length equals 15 residues.

This clone has just one count. The chain employs TRBV19 and TRBJ2-7; weak D call: TRBD2 (5 bases). Trimming took off 3 bases at V and 9 bases at J, with 9 bases between the two ends. This CDR3 is built from 11 residues. Germline assignment: CDR1 LNHDA and CDR2 SQIVND (reference sequence). In nucleotides, the CDR3 is TGTGCCAGTAGTATCGGGAATTCGCAGTACTTC. Protein sequence: CASSIGNSQYF.

The rearrangement joins TRBV7-3 to TRBJ2-5; 14 positions match TRBD2. The trim removed 6 bases at V and 5 bases at J, leaving 14 bases unmatched. Germline loops: CDR1 SGHTA, CDR2 FQGTGA. The CDR3 has 18 amino acids. The chain's CDR3 is CASSQGTSGGGSWETQYF. In nucleotides, the CDR3 is TGTGCCAGCAGTCAAGGGACTAGCGGGGGAGGGTCATGGGAGACCCAGTACTTC.

This clone was recorded only once. The chain couples TRBV15 to TRBJ2-7; the D gene is possibly TRBD2 (6 bases). This CDR3 region has 13 residues. V was shortened by 0 bases and J by 6 bases, with 9 bases between the two germline ends. CDR1 LNHNV and CDR2 YYDKDF come from the germline V gene (reference sequence). CDR3 in DNA: TGTGCCACCAGCAGAGATGGAGGGTTCGAGCAGTACTTC. This codes for CATSRDGGFEQYF. Based on the CDR3 plus reference TRBV15 and TRBJ2-7, the full variable domain is DAMVIQNPRYQVTQFGKPVTLSCSQTLNHNVMYWYQQKSSQAPKLLFHYYDKDFNNEADTPDNFQSRRPNTSFCFLDIRSPGLGDTAMYLCATSRDGGFEQYFGPGTRLTVT.

The V call is TRBV7-9, the J call TRBJ2-4; D gene uncertain. Deletions cut 10 bases from V and 0 bases from J, with 10 bases between. Germline V gene lookup returns CDR1 SEHNR and CDR2 FQNEAQ (reference sequence). The CDR3 loop spans 13 amino acids. The CDR3 loop is CAIPLGAKNIQYF. The DNA of the CDR3 is TGTGCCATCCCTCTGGGAGCCAAAAACATTCAGTACTTC.

This chain connects TRBV18 to TRBJ1-1; tentative D call: TRBD1 (5 bases). Trimming left V 3 bases short and J 6 bases short, with 11 bases between. Germline assignment: CDR1 KGHSH and CDR2 LQKENI. The CDR3 loop spans 13 amino acids. CDR3 loop: CASSPEGLSEAFF. In DNA form, the CDR3 reads TGTGCCAGCTCACCGGAGGGGCTATCTGAAGCTTTCTTT.

J is TRBJ1-3 and V is TRBV28; D is unclear. With 4 bases removed from V and 0 bases from J, the gap between germline ends came to 7 bases. The CDR3 contains 14 residues. Germline V gene lookup returns CDR1 MDHEN and CDR2 SYDVKM. Here the CDR3 DNA reads TGTGCCAGCAGTTCGGGGTCCTCTGGAAACACCATATATTTT. Residues: CASSSGSSGNTIYF.

This clone has just one count. CDR3 sequence: CASRSTGELSGNTIYF. The CDR3 nucleotides are TGTGCCAGCAGATCAACAGGGGAACTCTCTGGAAACACCATATATTTT. V is TRBV28 and J is TRBJ1-3; 7 positions agree with TRBD1. J was trimmed by 0 bases and V by 6 bases; bases with no gene match: 8. This CDR3 contains 16 residues. Looked up from germline, CDR1 is MDHEN and CDR2 is SYDVKM.